The T cell receptor (beta chain) described here comes from a study of OX40 agonist ivuxolimab in advanced cancers. Study-wide context: Ivuxolimab was an agonistic, fully human IgG2 monoclonal antibody directed against OX40 (CD134), a costimulatory receptor. Intravenous ivuxolimab was administered to patients every 2 weeks at six dose levels: 0.01, 0.1, 0.3, 1.5, 3 and 10 mg/kg. Among the approximately 50 dose-escalation patients, around 20 had hepatocellular carcinoma, 15 or so melanoma, 9 renal cell carcinoma and 9 head and neck cancer. In the dose-escalation cohort, around four fifths of patients were male, and the mean age was approximately 60 years, with a range of about 20 to 79. Patients were allowed to have had prior anti-PD-1, anti-PD-L1 or anti-CTLA-4 therapy, and approximately 43% of the dose-escalation patients had previously received checkpoint inhibitors. Three dose-escalation patients achieved partial responses, one with hepatocellular carcinoma and two with cutaneous melanoma. The point of sequencing TCRbeta in the periphery was to test whether ivuxolimab changed TCR sequence diversity and drove clonal T-cell expansion. The monotherapy dose-escalation portion (N of about 47 patients) of the phase I ivuxolimab trial is reported in the paper. Overall results and qualifications from the work: Partial responders in the 0.1-3.0 mg/kg groups had among the lowest normalized peripheral clonal expansion, especially among CD8+ T cells. After ivuxolimab, CD8+ T cells had more expanded clones than CD4+ T cells on average. The antigen specificity of the clonally expanded peripheral T cells was not determined. At doses from 0.1 to 3.0 mg/kg, clonal expansion was seen in both CD4+ and CD8+ blood T cells between baseline and week 6. Low levels of normalized T-cell clonal expansion were also seen in some patients who did not respond.

For sequencing of the TCRbeta CDR3 region, genomic DNA was extracted from the sorted cells. The immunoSEQ Assay was used to sequence the TCRbeta CDR3 regions. Sourced from immuneACCESS, this table was stored by TCRdb with only in-frame sequences that have V and J called. A share of the clones is absent; for the studies checked, an unresolved V gene accounts for under half, and the remainder has no known explanation. The sample includes approximately 70,000 clones, with about 90% observed a single time. Jointly, the top ten make up about 1.3% of the sample. A note on this clone: Its antigen specificity is not known. The input lacks base qualities; no much larger clone sits a single base away.

Including the terminal cysteine and phenylalanine, the CDR3 comprises 14 residues. Only CDR3 DNA remains: 42 bases, in frame from the first base. Here V drops 4 bases and J drops 4 bases, and the junction holds 3 bases not matched to any gene. CDR1 and CDR2, per the germline V gene, are KGHSH and LQKENI. Patients with a history of autoimmune disease or receiving systemic immunosuppression were excluded from the trial. Peripheral blood for TCR sequencing was drawn from every dose cohort at baseline, at cycle 4 day 1 and at cycle 7 day 1. Samples were obtained from an open-label, multicenter, first-in-human phase I dose-escalation trial of ivuxolimab. Adults with locally advanced or metastatic melanoma, renal cell, hepatocellular, or head and neck squamous cell carcinoma were enrolled in the trial. Before TCR sequencing, CD4+ T cells and CD8+ T cells were sorted from peripheral blood as separate populations.

The receptor was derived from an adult with an advanced solid tumor such as melanoma, head and neck, liver or kidney cancer. The sample consisted of CD4+ or CD8+ T cells sorted from blood, taken in a trial of the OX40 agonist ivuxolimab. The V gene is TRBV18 and the J gene is TRBJ1-2, with 10 bases aligning to TRBD1. The nucleotide sequence is TGTGCCAGCTCACGGGGGACAGGGGTCTATGGCTACACCTTC. The encoded protein is CASSRGTGVYGYTF.